This entry concerns a single TCR beta chain. The sample belongs to a study of blood T cell repertoires in COVID-19. At the level of the study: Italy, Spain and the United States were the sources of the convalescent and acute COVID-19 samples. The analysed material was cDNA or gDNA that came from T cells, B-cell-depleted T cells, or PBMCs.

Per the study methods: For nucleated cells, counts were estimated from reference gene primer amplification. The method was immunoSEQ multiplex PCR; TCRdb's version includes in-frame clones alone and lacks a portion of them. D and trimming come from the DNA, and the V and J calls and clone size come from that table. The repertoire consists of about 74,000 clones, with around 75% occurring once and the leading ten covering around 21%. Germline assignment: CDR1 MNHEY and CDR2 SVGAGI. CDR3 length: 14 residues. The V end lost 2 bases, the J end lost 13 bases, and 21 bases lay between the germline ends. Material for sequencing was peripheral blood. This clonotype was obtained from a man between 65 and 85 years old with acute or convalescent COVID-19. The V call is TRBV6-5, the J call TRBJ2-7; D perhaps matches TRBD1 (6 bases). The CDR3 reads CASSYPEQGQKLYF. The DNA for the CDR3 is TGTGCCAGCAGTTACCCAGAACAGGGACAAAAGCTTTACTTC.